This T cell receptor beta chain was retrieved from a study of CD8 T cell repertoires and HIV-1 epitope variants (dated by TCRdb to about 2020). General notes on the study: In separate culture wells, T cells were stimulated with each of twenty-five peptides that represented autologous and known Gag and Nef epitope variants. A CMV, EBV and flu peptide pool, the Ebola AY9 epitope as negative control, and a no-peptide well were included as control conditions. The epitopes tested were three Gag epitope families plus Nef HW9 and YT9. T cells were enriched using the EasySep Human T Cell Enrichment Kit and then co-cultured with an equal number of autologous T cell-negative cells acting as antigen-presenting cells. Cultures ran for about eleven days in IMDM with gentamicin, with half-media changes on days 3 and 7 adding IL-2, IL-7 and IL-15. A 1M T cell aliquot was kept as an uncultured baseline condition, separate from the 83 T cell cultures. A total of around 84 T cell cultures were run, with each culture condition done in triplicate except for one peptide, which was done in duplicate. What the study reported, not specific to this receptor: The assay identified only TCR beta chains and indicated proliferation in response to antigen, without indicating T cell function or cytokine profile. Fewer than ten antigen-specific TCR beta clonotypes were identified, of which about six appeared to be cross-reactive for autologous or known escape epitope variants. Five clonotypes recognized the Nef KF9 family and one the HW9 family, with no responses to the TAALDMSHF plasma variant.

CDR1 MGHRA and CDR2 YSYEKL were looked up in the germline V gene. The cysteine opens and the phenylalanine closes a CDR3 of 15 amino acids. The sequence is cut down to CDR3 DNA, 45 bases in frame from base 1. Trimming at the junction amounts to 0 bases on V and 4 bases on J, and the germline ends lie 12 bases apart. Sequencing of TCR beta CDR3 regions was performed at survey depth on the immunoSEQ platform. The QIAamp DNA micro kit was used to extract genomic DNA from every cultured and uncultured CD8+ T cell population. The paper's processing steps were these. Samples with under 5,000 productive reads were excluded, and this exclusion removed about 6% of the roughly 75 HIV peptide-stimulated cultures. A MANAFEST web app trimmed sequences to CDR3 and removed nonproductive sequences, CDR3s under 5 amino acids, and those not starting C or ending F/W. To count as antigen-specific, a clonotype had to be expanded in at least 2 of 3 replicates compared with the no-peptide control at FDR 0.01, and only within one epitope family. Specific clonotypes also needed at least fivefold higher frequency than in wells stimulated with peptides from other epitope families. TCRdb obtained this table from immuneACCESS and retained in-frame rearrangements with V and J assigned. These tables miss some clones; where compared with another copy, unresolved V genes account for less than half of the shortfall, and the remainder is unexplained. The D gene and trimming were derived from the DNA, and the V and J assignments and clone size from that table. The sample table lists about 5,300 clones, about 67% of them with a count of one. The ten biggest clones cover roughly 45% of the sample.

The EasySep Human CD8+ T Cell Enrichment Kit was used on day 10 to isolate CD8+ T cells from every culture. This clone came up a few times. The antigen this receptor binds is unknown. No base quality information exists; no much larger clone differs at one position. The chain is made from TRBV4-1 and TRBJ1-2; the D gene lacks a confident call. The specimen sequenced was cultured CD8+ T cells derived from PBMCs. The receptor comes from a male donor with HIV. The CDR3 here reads CASSQELSAVYGYTF. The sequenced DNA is TGCGCCAGCAGCCAAGAATTGTCCGCCGTCTATGGCTACACCTTC.